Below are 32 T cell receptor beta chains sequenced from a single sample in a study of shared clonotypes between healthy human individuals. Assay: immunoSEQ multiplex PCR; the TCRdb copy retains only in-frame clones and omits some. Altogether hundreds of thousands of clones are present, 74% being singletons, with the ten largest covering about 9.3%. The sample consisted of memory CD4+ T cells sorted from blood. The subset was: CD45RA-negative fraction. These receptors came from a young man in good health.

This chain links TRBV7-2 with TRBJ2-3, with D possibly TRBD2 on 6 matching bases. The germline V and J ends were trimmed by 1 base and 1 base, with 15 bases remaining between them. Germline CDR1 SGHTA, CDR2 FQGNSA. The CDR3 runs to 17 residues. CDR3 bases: TGTGCCAGCAGCTTAGGGTCATTAGTAGCGGGCACAGATACGCAGTATTTT. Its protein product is CASSLGSLVAGTDTQYF.

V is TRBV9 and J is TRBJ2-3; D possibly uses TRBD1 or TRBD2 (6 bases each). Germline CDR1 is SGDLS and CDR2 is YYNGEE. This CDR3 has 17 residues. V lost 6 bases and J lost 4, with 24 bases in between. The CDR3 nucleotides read TGTGCCAGCACCCCCCACAGGGACGGGAGAATTCCAGATACGCAGTATTTT. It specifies CASTPHRDGRIPDTQYF.

The CDR3: CASSFTSGSLPTGELFF. The CDR3 DNA reads as TGTGCCAGCAGCTTCACTAGCGGGAGTCTCCCCACCGGGGAGCTGTTTTTT. The chain couples TRBV5-4 to TRBJ2-2; 11 positions agree with TRBD2. The CDR3 sequence is 17 residues long. V lost 2 bases to trimming and J lost 4 bases; unmatched junction nucleotides: 7. Germline values: CDR1 SGHNT, CDR2 YYREEE (reference sequence).

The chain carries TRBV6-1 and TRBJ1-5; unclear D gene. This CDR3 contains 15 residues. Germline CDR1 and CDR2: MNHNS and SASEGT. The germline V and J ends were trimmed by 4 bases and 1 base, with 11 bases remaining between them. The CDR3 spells CASSAPTHSNQPQHF. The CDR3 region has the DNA TGTGCCAGCAGTGCCCCGACACACAGCAATCAGCCCCAGCATTTT.

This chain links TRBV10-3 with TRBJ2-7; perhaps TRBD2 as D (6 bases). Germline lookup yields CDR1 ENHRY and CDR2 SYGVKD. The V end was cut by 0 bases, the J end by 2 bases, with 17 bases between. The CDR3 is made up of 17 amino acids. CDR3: CAISESKAGPGPYEQYF. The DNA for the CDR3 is TGTGCCATCAGTGAGTCGAAGGCGGGACCAGGCCCCTACGAGCAGTACTTC.

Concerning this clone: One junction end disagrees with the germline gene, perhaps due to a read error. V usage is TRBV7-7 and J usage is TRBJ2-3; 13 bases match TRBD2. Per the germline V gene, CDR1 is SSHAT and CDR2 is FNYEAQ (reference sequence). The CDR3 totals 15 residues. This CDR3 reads CASSRGTSGTDTQYF. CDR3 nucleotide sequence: TGTGCTAGCAGCCGCGGGACTAGCGGGACGGATACGCAGTATTTT.

The CDR3 DNA sequence: TGTGCCAGCAGTTACTCTAGCGGGAGGGAGTTGAATGAGCAGTTCTTC. This translates into CASSYSSGRELNEQFF. The chain has TRBV6-5 and TRBJ2-1, with 11 nucleotides matching TRBD2. V gave up 0 bases and J gave up 7 bases; unmatched junction bases: 5. Germline CDR1 is MNHEY and CDR2 is SVGAGI. CDR3 length: 16 residues.

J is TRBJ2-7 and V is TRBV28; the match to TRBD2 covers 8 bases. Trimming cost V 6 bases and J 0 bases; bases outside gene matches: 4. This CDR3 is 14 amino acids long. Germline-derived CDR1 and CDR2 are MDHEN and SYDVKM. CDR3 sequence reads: CASRDGGGSYEQYF. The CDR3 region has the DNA TGTGCCAGCAGGGACGGGGGGGGCTCCTACGAGCAGTACTTC.

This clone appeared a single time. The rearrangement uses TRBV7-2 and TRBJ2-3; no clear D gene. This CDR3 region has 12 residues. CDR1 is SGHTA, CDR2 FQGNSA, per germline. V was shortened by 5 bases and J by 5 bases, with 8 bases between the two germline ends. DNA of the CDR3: TGTGCCAGCAGCAAGACCCGAGATACGCAGTATTTT. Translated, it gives CASSKTRDTQYF.

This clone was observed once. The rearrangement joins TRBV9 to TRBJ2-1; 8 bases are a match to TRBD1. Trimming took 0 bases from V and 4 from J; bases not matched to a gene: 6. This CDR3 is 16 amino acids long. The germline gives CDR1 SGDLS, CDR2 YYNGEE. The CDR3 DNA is TGTGCCAGCAGCGTAGAACAGGGGGTAATTTACAATGAGCAGTTCTTC. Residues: CASSVEQGVIYNEQFF.

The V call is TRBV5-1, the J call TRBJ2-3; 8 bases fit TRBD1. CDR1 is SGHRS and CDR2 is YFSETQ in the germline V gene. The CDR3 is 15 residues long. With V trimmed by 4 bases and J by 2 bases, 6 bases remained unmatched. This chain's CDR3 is CASSLQGDSTDTQYF. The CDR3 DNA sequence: TGCGCCAGCAGCCTACAGGGGGACTCCACAGATACGCAGTATTTT.

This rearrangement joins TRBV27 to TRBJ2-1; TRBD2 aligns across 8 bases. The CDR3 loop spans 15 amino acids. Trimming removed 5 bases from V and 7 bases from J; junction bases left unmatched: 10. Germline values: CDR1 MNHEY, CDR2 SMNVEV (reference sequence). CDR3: CASSPYHAGGNEQFF. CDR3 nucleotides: TGTGCCAGCAGTCCCTATCACGCGGGAGGAAATGAGCAGTTCTTC.

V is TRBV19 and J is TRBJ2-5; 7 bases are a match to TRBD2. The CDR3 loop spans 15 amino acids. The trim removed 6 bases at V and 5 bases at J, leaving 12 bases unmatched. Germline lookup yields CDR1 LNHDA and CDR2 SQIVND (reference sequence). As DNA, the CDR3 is TGTGCCAGTAGGGCTAGCGGAAGCCCCCGGGAGACCCAGTACTTC. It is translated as CASRASGSPRETQYF.

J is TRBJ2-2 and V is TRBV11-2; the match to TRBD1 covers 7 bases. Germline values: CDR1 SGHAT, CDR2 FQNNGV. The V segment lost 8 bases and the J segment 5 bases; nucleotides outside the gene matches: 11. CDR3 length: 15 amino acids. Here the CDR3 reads CASSIPQGKTGELFF. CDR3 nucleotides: TGTGCCAGCTCTATTCCACAGGGGAAGACCGGGGAGCTGTTTTTT.

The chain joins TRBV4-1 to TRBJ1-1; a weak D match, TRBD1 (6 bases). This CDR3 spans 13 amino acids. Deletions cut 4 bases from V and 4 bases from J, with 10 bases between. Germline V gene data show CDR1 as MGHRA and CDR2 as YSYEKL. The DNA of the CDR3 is TGCGCCAGCAGCCGAGTCAGGGGCACTGAAGCTTTCTTT. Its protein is CASSRVRGTEAFF.

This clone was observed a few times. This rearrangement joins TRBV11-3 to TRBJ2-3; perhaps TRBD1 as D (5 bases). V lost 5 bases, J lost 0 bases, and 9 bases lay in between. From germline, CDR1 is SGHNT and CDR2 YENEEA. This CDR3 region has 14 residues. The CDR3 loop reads CASSPPGSTDTQYF. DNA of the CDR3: TGTGCCAGCAGCCCCCCAGGGAGCACAGATACGCAGTATTTT. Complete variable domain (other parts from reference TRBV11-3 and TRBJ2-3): EAGVVQSPRYKIIEKKQPVAFWCNPISGHNTLYWYLQNLGQGPELLIRYENEEAVDDSQLPKDRFSAERLKGVDSTLKIQPAELGDSAVYLCASSPPGSTDTQYFGPGTRLTVL.

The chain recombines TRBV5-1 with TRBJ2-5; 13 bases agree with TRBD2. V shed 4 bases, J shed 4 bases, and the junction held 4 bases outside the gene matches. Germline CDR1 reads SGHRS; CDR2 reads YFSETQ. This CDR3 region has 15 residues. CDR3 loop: CASSLRLAGGETQYF. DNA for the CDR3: TGCGCCAGCAGCCTTAGACTAGCGGGGGGAGAGACCCAGTACTTC.

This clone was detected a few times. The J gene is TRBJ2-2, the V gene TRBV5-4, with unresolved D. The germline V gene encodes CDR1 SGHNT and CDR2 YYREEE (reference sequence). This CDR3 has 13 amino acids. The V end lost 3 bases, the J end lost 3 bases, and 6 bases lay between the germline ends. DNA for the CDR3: TGTGCCAGCAGCTCGGAGCACACCGGGGAGCTGTTTTTT. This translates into CASSSEHTGELFF.

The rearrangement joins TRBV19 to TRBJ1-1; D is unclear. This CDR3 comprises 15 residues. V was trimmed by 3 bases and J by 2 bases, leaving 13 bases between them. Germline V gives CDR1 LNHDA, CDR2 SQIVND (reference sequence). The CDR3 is CASSISVGRNTEAFF. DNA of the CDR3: TGTGCCAGTAGTATTTCCGTGGGGAGAAACACTGAAGCTTTCTTT.

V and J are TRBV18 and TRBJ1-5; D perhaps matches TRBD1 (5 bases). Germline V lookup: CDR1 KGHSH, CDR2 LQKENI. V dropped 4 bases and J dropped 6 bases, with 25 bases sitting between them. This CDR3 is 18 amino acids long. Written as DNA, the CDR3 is TGTGCCAGCTCACAATCTACACCCGGGACGAGGGGCAGTCAGCCCCAGCATTTT. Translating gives CASSQSTPGTRGSQPQHF.

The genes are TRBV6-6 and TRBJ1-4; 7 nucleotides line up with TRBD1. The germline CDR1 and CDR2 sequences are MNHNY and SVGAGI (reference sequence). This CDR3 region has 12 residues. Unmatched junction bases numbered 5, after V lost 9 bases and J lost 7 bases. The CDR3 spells CASATGSEKLFF. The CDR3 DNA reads TGTGCCAGTGCGACAGGGTCTGAAAAACTGTTTTTT.

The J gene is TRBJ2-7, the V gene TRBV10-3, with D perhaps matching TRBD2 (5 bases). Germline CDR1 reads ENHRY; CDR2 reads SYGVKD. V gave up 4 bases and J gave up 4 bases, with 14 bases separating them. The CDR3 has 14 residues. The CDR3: CAISGKDSGYEQYF. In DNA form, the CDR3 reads TGTGCCATCAGTGGGAAGGACTCTGGTTACGAGCAGTACTTC.

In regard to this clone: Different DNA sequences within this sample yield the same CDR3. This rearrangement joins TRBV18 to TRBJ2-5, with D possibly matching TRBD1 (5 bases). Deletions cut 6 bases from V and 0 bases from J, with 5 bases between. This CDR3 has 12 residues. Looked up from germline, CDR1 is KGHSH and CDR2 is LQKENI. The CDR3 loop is CASSRDQETQYF. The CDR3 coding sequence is TGTGCCAGCTCCAGGGACCAAGAGACCCAGTACTTC.

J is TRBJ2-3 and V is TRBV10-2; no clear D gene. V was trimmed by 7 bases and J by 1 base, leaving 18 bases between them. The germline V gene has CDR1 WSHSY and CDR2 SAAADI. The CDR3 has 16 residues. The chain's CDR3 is CASTPAGTGGTDTQYF. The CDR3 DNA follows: TGCGCCAGCACCCCGGCAGGAACCGGAGGCACAGATACGCAGTATTTT.

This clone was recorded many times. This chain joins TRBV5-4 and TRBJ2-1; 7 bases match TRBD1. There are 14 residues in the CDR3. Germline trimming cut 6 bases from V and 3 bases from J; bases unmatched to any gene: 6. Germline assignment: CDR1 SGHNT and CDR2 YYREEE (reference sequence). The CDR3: CASTQQGNYNEQFF. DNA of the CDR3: TGTGCCAGCACCCAACAGGGGAACTACAATGAGCAGTTCTTC.

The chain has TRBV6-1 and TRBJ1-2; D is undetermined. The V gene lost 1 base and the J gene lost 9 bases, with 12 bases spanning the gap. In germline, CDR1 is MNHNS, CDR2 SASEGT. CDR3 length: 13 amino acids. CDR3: CASSEGLMIRYTF. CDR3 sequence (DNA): TGTGCCAGCAGTGAAGGGTTAATGATCCGCTACACCTTC.

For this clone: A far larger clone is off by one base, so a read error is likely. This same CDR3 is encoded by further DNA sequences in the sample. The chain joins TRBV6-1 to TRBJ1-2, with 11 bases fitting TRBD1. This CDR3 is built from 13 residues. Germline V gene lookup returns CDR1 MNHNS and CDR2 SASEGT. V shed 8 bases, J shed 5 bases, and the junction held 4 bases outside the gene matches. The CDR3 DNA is TGTGCCAGCGGGGACAGGGGGATTTATGGCTACACCTTC. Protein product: CASGDRGIYGYTF.

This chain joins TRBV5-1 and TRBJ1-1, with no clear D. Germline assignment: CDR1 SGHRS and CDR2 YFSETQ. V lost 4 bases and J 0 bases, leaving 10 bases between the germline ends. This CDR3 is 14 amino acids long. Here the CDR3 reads CASSKDGMNTEAFF. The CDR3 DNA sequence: TGCGCCAGCAGCAAGGACGGTATGAACACTGAAGCTTTCTTT.

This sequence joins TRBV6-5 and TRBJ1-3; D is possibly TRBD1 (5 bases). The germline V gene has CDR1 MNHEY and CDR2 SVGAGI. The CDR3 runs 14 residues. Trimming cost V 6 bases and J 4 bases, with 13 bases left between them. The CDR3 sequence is CASRDPAGGNTIYF. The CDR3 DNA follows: TGTGCCAGCAGGGACCCGGCAGGGGGAAACACCATATATTTT.

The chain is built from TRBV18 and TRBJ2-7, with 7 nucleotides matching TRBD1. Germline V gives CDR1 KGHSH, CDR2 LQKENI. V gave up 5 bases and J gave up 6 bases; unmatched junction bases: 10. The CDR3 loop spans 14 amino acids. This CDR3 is CASSTYDRDGEQYF. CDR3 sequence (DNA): TGTGCCAGCTCAACCTACGACAGGGACGGCGAGCAGTACTTC.

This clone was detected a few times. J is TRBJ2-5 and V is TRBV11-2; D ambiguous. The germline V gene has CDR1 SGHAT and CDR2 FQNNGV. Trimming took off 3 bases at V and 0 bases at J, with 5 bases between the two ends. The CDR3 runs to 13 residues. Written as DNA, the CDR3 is TGTGCCAGCAGCTTTAACAACCAAGAGACCCAGTACTTC. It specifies CASSFNNQETQYF.

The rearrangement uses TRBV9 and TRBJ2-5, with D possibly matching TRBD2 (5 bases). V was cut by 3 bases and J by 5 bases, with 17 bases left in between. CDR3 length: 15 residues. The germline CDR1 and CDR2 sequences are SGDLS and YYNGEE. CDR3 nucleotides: TGTGCCAGCAGCGCCTCCTGGACTTCCCTGGAGACCCAGTACTTC. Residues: CASSASWTSLETQYF.